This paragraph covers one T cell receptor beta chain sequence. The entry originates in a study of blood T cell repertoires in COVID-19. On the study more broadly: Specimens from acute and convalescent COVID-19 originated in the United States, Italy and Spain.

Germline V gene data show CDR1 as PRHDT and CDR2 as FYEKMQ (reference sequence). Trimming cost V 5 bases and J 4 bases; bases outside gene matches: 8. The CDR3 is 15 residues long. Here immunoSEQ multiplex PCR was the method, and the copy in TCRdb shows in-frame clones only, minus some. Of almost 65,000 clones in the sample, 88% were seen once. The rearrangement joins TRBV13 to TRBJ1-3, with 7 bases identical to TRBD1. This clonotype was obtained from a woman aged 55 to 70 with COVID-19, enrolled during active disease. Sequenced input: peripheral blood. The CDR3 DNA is TGTGCCAGCAGCGGCGGGACAGAGCCCGGAAACACCATATATTTT. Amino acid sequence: CASSGGTEPGNTIYF.